This T cell receptor beta chain is drawn from a study of OX40 agonist ivuxolimab in advanced cancers. Study results and limitations: Expanded clones tended on average to be more numerous among CD8+ T cells than CD4+.

Turning to this clone: No antigen is known for it.

J was trimmed by 2 bases and V by 6 bases; bases with no gene match: 2. The CDR3 has 13 residues. Germline V gene data show CDR1 as SQVTM and CDR2 as ANQGSEA. Clones were read by immunoSEQ multiplex PCR, and TCRdb kept only the in-frame ones, dropping some. The sample holds some 100,000 clones, around 80% seen once. This sequence was found in an adult with an advanced solid tumor such as melanoma, head and neck, liver or kidney cancer. The chain recombines TRBV29-1 with TRBJ2-7; 12 positions agree with TRBD1. The sample was CD4+ or CD8+ T cells sorted from blood, taken in a trial of the OX40 agonist ivuxolimab. The CDR3, as DNA: TGCAGCGTAGGGACAGGGGGCCCCTACGAGCAGTACTTC. It translates to CSVGTGGPYEQYF.